The 3 T cell receptor beta chains presented below share a single source sample, sequenced in a study of blood T cells in healthy people across ages. It was with a sample-barcoded 5' primer and a J-beta primer mix that a second PCR of roughly 7 to 12 cycles was run. TCRdb used MiXCR to reprocess the 5' RACE reads, holding one entry per CDR3 protein. The table lists over 1.5 million distinct CDR3 sequences, roughly 52% of them singletons, with around 2.1% in the top ten. The sequencing sample was made of blood. These receptors came from a woman in her thirties or forties in good health.

This clonotype was recorded a few times. The chain couples TRBV29-1 to TRBJ2-1; no reliable D call. Germline V lookup: CDR1 SQVTM, CDR2 ANQGSEA. The ends were cut back, 4 bases at V and 7 bases at J, with 8 bases in the middle. The CDR3 length is 11 residues. The CDR3 here is CSVVRYNEQFF. For the CDR3, the DNA is TGCAGCGTTGTTCGGTATAATGAGCAGTTCTTC.

V gene TRBV25-1 combines with J gene TRBJ2-3; 8 nucleotides line up with TRBD1. V shed 3 bases, J shed 3 bases, and the junction held 5 bases outside the gene matches. This CDR3 has 15 residues. In germline, CDR1 is MGHDK, CDR2 SYGVNS. DNA of the CDR3: TGTGCCAGCAGTGACCTCAGGGGGCAGACAGATACGCAGTATTTT. The encoded protein is CASSDLRGQTDTQYF.

The chain uses TRBV28 and TRBJ2-5; D possibly uses TRBD1 or TRBD2 (5 bases each). TRBJ2-7 explains the end of the DNA better; the J call may be wrong. Germline loops: CDR1 MDHEN, CDR2 SYDVKM. The CDR3 length is 15 residues. CDR3 amino acids: CASSLTGRSRYEQYF. Here the CDR3 DNA reads TGTGCCAGCAGTTTAACGGGACGATCAAGGTACGAGCAGTACTTC.